One and the same sample provided the 18 T cell receptor beta chains below, sequenced in a study of siplizumab effects on memory and regulatory T cells. Clones were sequenced by immunoSEQ multiplex PCR, and TCRdb holds only the in-frame ones, with some missing. The sample lists some 100,000 clones; 85% to 95% were seen once. Sequencing was carried out using non-Treg CD4+ T cells sorted from blood. Receptors originate from a human donor in good health.

This chain uses TRBV21-1 with TRBJ2-2; TRBD2 reflects the table's D call only, with no check against the DNA. TRBV21-1 is an annotated pseudogene. The CDR3 sequence is 16 residues long. CDR3 sequence reads: CASSRRGATNTGELFF. In DNA, the CDR3 is TGTGCCAGCAGCCGACGGGGGGCCACGAACACCGGGGAGCTGTTTTTT.

The chain joins TRBV5-1 to TRBJ2-1; no clear D gene. The germline CDR1 and CDR2 sequences are SGHRS and YFSETQ. Trimming took off 5 bases at V and 0 bases at J, with 6 bases between the two ends. This CDR3 contains 13 residues. CDR3 nucleotides: TGCGCCAGCAGGTCCGGCTCCTACAATGAGCAGTTCTTC. Translated: CASRSGSYNEQFF. The variable domain in full, with the rest retrieved from reference TRBV5-1 and TRBJ2-1, is KAGVTQTPRYLIKTRGQQVTLSCSPISGHRSVSWYQQTPGQGLQFLFEYFSETQRNKGNFPGRFSGRQFSNSRSEMNVSTLELGDSALYLCASRSGSYNEQFFGPGTRLTVL.

The rearrangement uses TRBV27 and TRBJ1-2; the D gene is possibly TRBD1 (5 bases). The V end was cut by 5 bases, the J end by 7 bases, with 14 bases between. CDR1 and CDR2 from the germline V gene are MNHEY and SMNVEV (reference sequence). The CDR3 covers 13 residues. The CDR3 DNA is TGTGCCAGCAGTCCGCTCCAGGGCCTTGGCTACACCTTC. Translation: CASSPLQGLGYTF.

The rearrangement uses TRBV15 and TRBJ2-1; tentative D call: TRBD1 (6 bases). V shed 5 bases and J shed 5 bases, with 16 bases lying between them. Germline V gene lookup returns CDR1 LNHNV and CDR2 YYDKDF (reference sequence). The CDR3 sequence is 15 residues long. The DNA for the CDR3 is TGTGCCACCAGCCGGACGCTTGAGGGGGACAATGAGCAGTTCTTC. Its translation: CATSRTLEGDNEQFF.

The chain couples TRBV11-3 to TRBJ2-1, with 10 bases that match TRBD2. Unmatched junction bases numbered 16, after V lost 3 bases and J lost 11 bases. The CDR3 extends over 17 amino acids. Germline-derived CDR1 and CDR2 are SGHNT and YENEEA. The chain's CDR3 is CASSFSPSSLAGAQQFF. CDR3 nucleotides: TGTGCCAGCAGCTTTTCTCCCTCGTCGCTAGCGGGGGCCCAGCAGTTCTTC.

The chain uses TRBV9 and TRBJ1-3, with a weak D call TRBD1 (5 bases). CDR1 SGDLS and CDR2 YYNGEE come from the germline V gene. The germline V and J ends were trimmed by 6 bases and 4 bases, with 14 bases remaining between them. The CDR3 runs to 14 residues. The DNA of the CDR3 is TGTGCCAGCACCAACACGTGGGGCGGAAACACCATATATTTT. Protein: CASTNTWGGNTIYF.

CDR3 nucleotides: TGTGCTAGTGGTCTCAATACAGGCCCCTATGGCTACACCTTC. Protein: CASGLNTGPYGYTF. The V and J genes are TRBV12-5 and TRBJ1-2; possibly TRBD1 for D (5 bases). V was clipped by 5 bases and J by 4 bases, with 14 bases between them. The germline gives CDR1 LGHNT, CDR2 FRNRAP. The CDR3 length is 14 residues.

The CDR3 here is CASSYGGGLSYEQYF. In DNA form, the CDR3 reads TGTGCCAGCAGTTACGGCGGGGGCCTTTCCTACGAGCAGTACTTC. This sequence joins TRBV6-5 and TRBJ2-7; D is perhaps TRBD2 (7 bases). V lost 2 bases, J lost 1 base, and 12 bases lay in between. The germline V gene encodes CDR1 MNHEY and CDR2 SVGAGI. This CDR3 comprises 15 residues.

The V call is TRBV28, the J call TRBJ2-3; 8 bases match TRBD1. Germline V gene lookup returns CDR1 MDHEN and CDR2 SYDVKM. This CDR3 has 15 amino acids. J gave up 2 bases and V 4 bases, and 5 bases lay outside the gene matches. This CDR3 is CASSSDRGYTDTQYF. In DNA form, the CDR3 reads TGTGCCAGCAGTTCAGACAGGGGATACACAGATACGCAGTATTTT.

This sequence joins TRBV4-1 and TRBJ2-2; D is tentatively TRBD1 or TRBD2 (5 bases each). This CDR3 region has 14 residues. Trimming stripped 6 bases from V and 4 bases from J, with 12 bases between. The germline CDR1 and CDR2 sequences are MGHRA and YSYEKL. The CDR3 DNA follows: TGCGCCAGCAGATCTCGGGACCCCACCGGGGAGCTGTTTTTT. The encoded protein is CASRSRDPTGELFF.

The gene calls are TRBV5-3 and TRBJ2-4; a weak D match, TRBD2 (5 bases). TRBV5-3 is recorded as an ORF, its role being uncertain. Trimming took 4 bases from V and 1 from J, leaving 9 bases between them. The CDR3 extends over 14 amino acids. The CDR3 reads CARSPSGAKNIQYF. The CDR3 coding sequence is TGTGCCAGAAGCCCGTCGGGGGCCAAAAACATTCAGTACTTC.

The chain uses TRBV10-3 and TRBJ2-3; 12 bases are a match to TRBD2. The length of the CDR3 is 15 residues. CDR1 ENHRY and CDR2 SYGVKD come from the germline V gene. V shed 7 bases and J 5 bases; nucleotides not matched to a gene: 7. In nucleotides, the CDR3 is TGTGCCATCACTAGCGGGGGGGCCGTCGGAGATACGCAGTATTTT. Encoded protein: CAITSGGAVGDTQYF.

This rearrangement joins TRBV30 to TRBJ1-2; a weak D match, TRBD1 (5 bases). The germline V gene encodes CDR1 GTSNPN and CDR2 SVGIG (reference sequence). The CDR3 contains 12 residues. Trimming stripped 5 bases from V and 7 bases from J, with 14 bases between. The CDR3 is CAWGLGVGGYTF. CDR3 bases: TGTGCCTGGGGCTTAGGGGTAGGTGGCTACACCTTC. The variable domain in full, with the rest retrieved from reference TRBV30 and TRBJ1-2, is SQTIHQWPATLVQPVGSPLSLECTVEGTSNPNLYWYRQAAGRGLQLLFYSVGIGQISSEVPQNLSASRPQDRQFILSSKKLLLSDSGFYLCAWGLGVGGYTFGSGTRLTVV.

Here the CDR3 reads CASSPHRVAYEQYF. CDR3 nucleotides: TGTGCCAGCAGCCCACACAGGGTTGCCTACGAGCAGTACTTC. V is TRBV21-1 and J is TRBJ2-7; no DNA check was done on the table's D call, TRBD1. TRBV21-1 is given as a pseudogene. The CDR3 consists of 14 residues.

This clone was counted only a few times. The chain combines TRBV4-1 with TRBJ1-3, with D possibly matching TRBD1 (6 bases). Trimming left V 3 bases short and J 1 base short, with 10 bases between. This CDR3 has 15 amino acids. The germline CDR1 and CDR2 sequences are MGHRA and YSYEKL. CDR3 bases: TGCGCCAGCAGCCATGAGGGGGGATCTGGAAACACCATATATTTT. It codes for CASSHEGGSGNTIYF.

The chain recombines TRBV4-1 with TRBJ1-2; D remains unclear. Between the trimmed V and J ends, which lost 3 bases and 8 bases, there was a span of 19 bases. This CDR3 region has 15 residues. Per germline, CDR1 MGHRA and CDR2 YSYEKL. Here the CDR3 reads CASSQSRPSGSGYTF. DNA of the CDR3: TGCGCCAGCAGCCAGTCCCGTCCGTCCGGATCCGGCTACACCTTC.

This chain joins TRBV7-2 and TRBJ2-3, with TRBD2 matching over 10 bases. The CDR3 sequence is 16 residues long. Germline assignment: CDR1 SGHTA and CDR2 FQGNSA. V gave up 1 base and J gave up 3 bases; unmatched junction bases: 4. The CDR3 DNA is TGTGCCAGCAGCTTAGAAGCGGGGGGGCCTACAGATACGCAGTATTTT. Its translation: CASSLEAGGPTDTQYF.

This rearrangement joins TRBV29-1 to TRBJ2-1; tentatively, D is TRBD1 or TRBD2 (5 bases each). Germline V gene sequence: CDR1 SQVTM, CDR2 ANQGSEA. The CDR3 extends over 14 amino acids. V lost 2 bases to trimming and J lost 4 bases, with 12 bases between them. This chain's CDR3 is CSVERGVGYNEQFF. The CDR3 coding sequence is TGCAGCGTTGAACGAGGGGTTGGGTACAATGAGCAGTTCTTC.